The 17 T cell receptor beta chains below were found in one sample sequenced in a study of blood T cell repertoires in COVID-19. Method: immunoSEQ multiplex PCR; TCRdb's copy keeps in-frame clones and lacks some. The table shows 410,000 or so clones, with approximately 89% occurring only once. Sequenced sample: peripheral blood. The receptors were sampled from a woman in her forties with COVID-19, enrolled during active disease.

The chain employs TRBV24-1 and TRBJ2-2; 7 positions match TRBD2. CDR1 is KGHDR and CDR2 is SFDVKD in the germline V gene. J gave up 0 bases and V 4 bases, and 4 bases lay outside the gene matches. The CDR3 is 16 residues long. The CDR3 reads CATSDPTSANTGELFF. The CDR3 DNA reads as TGTGCCACCAGTGACCCAACTAGCGCGAACACCGGGGAGCTGTTTTTT.

The chain uses TRBV4-3 and TRBJ1-2; no firm D call. Germline V gene sequence: CDR1 LGHNA, CDR2 YSLEER. Trimming shortened V by 0 bases and J by 4 bases, and 12 bases separated the two germline ends. This CDR3 is built from 15 residues. The CDR3 spells CASSQDFATIYGYTF. The CDR3 DNA sequence: TGCGCCAGCAGCCAAGATTTCGCGACTATCTATGGCTACACCTTC.

This clone was found once. This chain joins TRBV28 and TRBJ1-2; TRBD1 aligns across 7 bases. Germline CDR1 reads MDHEN; CDR2 reads SYDVKM. The junction had 8 bases not matched to a gene; V was cut back by 5 bases and J by 2 bases. This CDR3 is 15 amino acids long. CDR3 nucleotide sequence: TGTGCCAGCAGTACTATCTACAGGGGCAACTATGGCTACACCTTC. Its translation: CASSTIYRGNYGYTF.

The J gene is TRBJ2-4, the V gene TRBV3-1 (or the pseudogene TRBV3-2), with 12 bases fitting TRBD1. The CDR3 length is 14 residues. V shed 4 bases and J 9 bases; nucleotides not matched to a gene: 4. From germline, CDR1 is LGHDT and CDR2 YNNKEL (reference sequence). CDR3: CASSPGTGGVIQYF. The DNA for the CDR3 is TGTGCCAGCAGCCCCGGGACAGGGGGCGTCATTCAGTACTTC.

This clone was found a few times. The V call is TRBV15, the J call TRBJ2-3, with D possibly matching TRBD2 (5 bases). The CDR3 length is 17 residues. Germline-derived CDR1 and CDR2 are LNHNV and YYDKDF (reference sequence). V gave up 4 bases and J gave up 2 bases, with 19 bases separating them. The CDR3 is CATSTPYGKKDTDTQYF. The CDR3 nucleotides read TGTGCCACCAGCACCCCTTACGGGAAGAAAGACACAGATACGCAGTATTTT.

The genes are TRBV7-9 and TRBJ2-5; TRBD2 matches at 8 bases. This CDR3 has 14 residues. Looked up from germline, CDR1 is SEHNR and CDR2 is FQNEAQ (reference sequence). After removal of 3 bases from V and 3 bases from J, the junction contained 3 bases not matched to a gene. The CDR3 DNA sequence: TGTGCCAGCAGCTTGATACTAGCGGAAGAGACCCAGTACTTC. It codes for CASSLILAEETQYF.

Comments on this clone: The same CDR3 also results from other DNA sequences found in this sample. The chain recombines TRBV9 with TRBJ2-7; 7 bases align to TRBD1. Germline V gene data show CDR1 as SGDLS and CDR2 as YYNGEE. V trimming: 0 bases; J trimming: 5 bases; junction bases outside the gene matches: 5. This CDR3 spans 14 amino acids. The CDR3 DNA is TGTGCCAGCAGCGTAGGACAGGGAGCCCACGAGCAGTACTTC. Translation gives CASSVGQGAHEQYF.

The V and J genes are TRBV25-1 and TRBJ1-1; 9 bases are shared with TRBD1. V lost 5 bases and J lost 4; bases outside the gene matches: 5. The CDR3 is made up of 14 amino acids. Germline assignment: CDR1 MGHDK and CDR2 SYGVNS. CDR3 region: CASSKQGAITEAFF. CDR3 in DNA: TGTGCCAGCAGTAAACAGGGGGCAATCACTGAAGCTTTCTTT.

This clone appeared once. J is TRBJ1-2 and V is TRBV2, with TRBD1 matching over 8 bases. Germline V gene data show CDR1 as SNHLY and CDR2 as FYNNEI. The CDR3 is 13 amino acids. V was clipped by 8 bases and J by 3 bases; unmatched bases: 5. CDR3 residues: CASAGGSDYGYTF. CDR3 coding DNA: TGTGCCAGCGCAGGGGGCTCGGACTATGGCTACACCTTC.

The chain recombines TRBV5-5 with TRBJ2-7; 9 bases are a match to TRBD1. This CDR3 contains 15 residues. The V segment lost 0 bases and the J segment 7 bases; nucleotides outside the gene matches: 8. The germline V gene has CDR1 SGHKS and CDR2 YYEKEE (reference sequence). This CDR3 reads CASSLVGQGLREQYF. In DNA, the CDR3 is TGTGCCAGCAGCTTGGTGGGACAGGGCCTCAGGGAGCAGTACTTC.

Only a few counts were recorded for this clone. The gene calls are TRBV20-1 and TRBJ2-7; D is uncertain. Trimming cost V 1 base and J 3 bases, with 4 bases left between them. Germline assignment: CDR1 DFQATT and CDR2 SNEGSKA (reference sequence). This CDR3 is 11 amino acids long. The CDR3 region has the DNA TGCAGTGCTAGAGTCGGCTACGAGCAGTACTTC. It encodes CSARVGYEQYF.

The chain carries TRBV12-5 and TRBJ1-1, with 7 bases aligning to TRBD1. V was clipped by 3 bases and J by 10 bases; unmatched bases: 8. The CDR3 is 13 amino acids. Germline loops: CDR1 LGHNT, CDR2 FRNRAP. In DNA, the CDR3 is TGTGCTAGTGGTTTTCCGGGACAGAAGATAGCTTTCTTT. This gives the protein CASGFPGQKIAFF.

The chain has TRBV20-1 and TRBJ1-4; 7 bases line up with TRBD1. The germline V gene has CDR1 DFQATT and CDR2 SNEGSKA (reference sequence). V shed 5 bases, J shed 8 bases, and the junction held 2 bases outside the gene matches. The length of the CDR3 is 11 residues. CDR3 nucleotide sequence: TGCAGTGCTGGACAGGTGGAAAAACTGTTTTTT. Amino acid sequence: CSAGQVEKLFF.

This clone has a single count. This chain uses TRBV29-1 with TRBJ2-1, with D possibly matching TRBD2 (5 bases). The V end was cut by 1 base, the J end by 5 bases, with 12 bases between. Germline CDR1 and CDR2: SQVTM and ANQGSEA. The CDR3 covers 14 residues. CDR3 sequence (DNA): TGCAGCGTTGAAGGGACTCAAGACAACAATGAGCAGTTCTTC. Protein: CSVEGTQDNNEQFF.

The chain employs TRBV2 and TRBJ2-3, with 9 bases matching TRBD1. Germline trimming cut 4 bases from V and 2 bases from J; bases unmatched to any gene: 4. CDR3 length: 15 amino acids. Per germline, CDR1 SNHLY and CDR2 FYNNEI. The CDR3 reads CASSVDRGNTDTQYF. In DNA, the CDR3 is TGTGCCAGCAGTGTGGACAGGGGAAACACAGATACGCAGTATTTT.

This sequence joins TRBV28 and TRBJ2-7; 10 bases match TRBD1. Looked up from germline, CDR1 is MDHEN and CDR2 is SYDVKM. The CDR3 consists of 15 residues. The V gene end was trimmed by 6 bases and the J gene end by 9 bases; junction bases not matched to a gene: 14. This chain's CDR3 is CASSPTGQGDFGQYF. The DNA for the CDR3 is TGTGCCAGCAGCCCGACAGGACAGGGGGATTTTGGGCAGTACTTC.

The gene calls are TRBV5-8 and TRBJ2-5; TRBD1 matches 9 bases. Germline lookup yields CDR1 SGHTS and CDR2 YDEGEE. V was pared by 0 bases and J by 5 bases, with 8 bases of the junction left unmatched. This CDR3 spans 16 amino acids. The CDR3 sequence is CASSLAGTGPRETQYF. The CDR3 DNA reads as TGTGCCAGCAGCTTGGCAGGGACAGGGCCTCGGGAGACCCAGTACTTC.